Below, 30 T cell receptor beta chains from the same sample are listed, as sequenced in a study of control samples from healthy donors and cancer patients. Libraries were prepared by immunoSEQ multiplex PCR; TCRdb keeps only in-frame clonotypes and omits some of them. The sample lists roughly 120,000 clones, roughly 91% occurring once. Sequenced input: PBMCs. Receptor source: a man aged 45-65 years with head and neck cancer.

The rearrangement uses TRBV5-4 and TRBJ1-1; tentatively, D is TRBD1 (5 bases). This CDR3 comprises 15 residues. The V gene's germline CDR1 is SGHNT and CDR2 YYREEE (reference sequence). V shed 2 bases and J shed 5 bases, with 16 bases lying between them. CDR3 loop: CASSFPGTGGTEAFF. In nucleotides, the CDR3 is TGTGCCAGCAGCTTCCCCGGTACAGGAGGAACTGAAGCTTTCTTT.

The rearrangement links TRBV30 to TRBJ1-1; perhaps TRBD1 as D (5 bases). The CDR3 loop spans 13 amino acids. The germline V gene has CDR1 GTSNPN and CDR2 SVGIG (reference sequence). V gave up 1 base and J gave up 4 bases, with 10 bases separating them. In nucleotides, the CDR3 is TGTGCCTGGAGTGAGTACGGGGGCACTGAAGCTTTCTTT. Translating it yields CAWSEYGGTEAFF.

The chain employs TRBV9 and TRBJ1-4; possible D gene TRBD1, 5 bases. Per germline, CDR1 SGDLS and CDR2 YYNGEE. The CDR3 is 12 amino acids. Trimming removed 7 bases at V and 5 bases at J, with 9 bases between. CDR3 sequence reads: CASGATNEKLFF. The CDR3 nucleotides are TGTGCCAGCGGGGCGACCAATGAAAAACTGTTTTTT. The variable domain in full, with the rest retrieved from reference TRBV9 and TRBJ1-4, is DSGVTQTPKHLITATGQRVTLRCSPRSGDLSVYWYQQSLDQGLQFLIQYYNGEERAKGNILERFSAQQFPDLHSELNLSSLELGDSALYFCASGATNEKLFFGSGTQLSVL.

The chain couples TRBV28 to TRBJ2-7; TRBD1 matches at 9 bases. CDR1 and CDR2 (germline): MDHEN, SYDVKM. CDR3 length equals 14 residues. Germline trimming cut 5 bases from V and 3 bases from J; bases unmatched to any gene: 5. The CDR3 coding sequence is TGTGCCAGCAGTCTGGGGGGACAGGGCTACGAGCAGTACTTC. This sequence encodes CASSLGGQGYEQYF. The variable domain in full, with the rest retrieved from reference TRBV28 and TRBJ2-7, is DVKVTQSSRYLVKRTGEKVFLECVQDMDHENMFWYRQDPGLGLRLIYFSYDVKMKEKGDIPEGYSVSREKKERFSLILESASTNQTSMYLCASSLGGQGYEQYFGPGTRLTVT.

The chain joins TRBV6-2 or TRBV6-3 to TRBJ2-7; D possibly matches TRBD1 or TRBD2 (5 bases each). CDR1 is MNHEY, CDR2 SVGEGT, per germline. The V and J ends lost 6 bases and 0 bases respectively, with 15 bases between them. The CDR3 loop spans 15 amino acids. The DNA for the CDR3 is TGTGCCAGCAGCTTCCCACGGGGCTCCTCCTACGAGCAGTACTTC. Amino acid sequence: CASSFPRGSSYEQYF.

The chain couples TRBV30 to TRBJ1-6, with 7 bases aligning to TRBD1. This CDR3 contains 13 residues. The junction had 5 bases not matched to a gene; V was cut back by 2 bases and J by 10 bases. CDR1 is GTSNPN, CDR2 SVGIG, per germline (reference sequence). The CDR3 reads CAWSYRGGSPLHF. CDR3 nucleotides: TGTGCCTGGAGTTACAGGGGAGGATCACCCCTCCACTTT.

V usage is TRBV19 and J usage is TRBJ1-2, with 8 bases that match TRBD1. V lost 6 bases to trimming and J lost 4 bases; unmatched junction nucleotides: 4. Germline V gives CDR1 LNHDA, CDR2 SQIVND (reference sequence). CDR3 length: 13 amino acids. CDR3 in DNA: TGTGCCAGTAGAGGGGACAGGATCTATGGCTACACCTTC. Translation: CASRGDRIYGYTF.

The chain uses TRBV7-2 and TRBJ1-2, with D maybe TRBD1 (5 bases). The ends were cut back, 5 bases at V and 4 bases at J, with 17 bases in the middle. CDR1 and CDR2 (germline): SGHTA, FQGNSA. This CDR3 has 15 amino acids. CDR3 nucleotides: TGTGCCAGCAGCAAACCCACGGCACAGGCCTATGGCTACACCTTC. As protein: CASSKPTAQAYGYTF.

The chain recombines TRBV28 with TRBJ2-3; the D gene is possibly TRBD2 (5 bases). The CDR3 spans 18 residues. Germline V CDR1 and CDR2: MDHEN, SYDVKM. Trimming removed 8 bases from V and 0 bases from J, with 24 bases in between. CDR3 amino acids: CASVGPRRLGRSTDTQYF. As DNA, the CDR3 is TGTGCCAGCGTAGGCCCTCGGAGGTTGGGTCGAAGCACAGATACGCAGTATTTT.

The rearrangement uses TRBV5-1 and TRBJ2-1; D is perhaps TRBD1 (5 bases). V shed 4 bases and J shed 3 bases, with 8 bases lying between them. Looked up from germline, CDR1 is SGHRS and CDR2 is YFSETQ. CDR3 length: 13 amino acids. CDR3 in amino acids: CASSLGHYNEQFF. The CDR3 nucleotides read TGCGCCAGCAGCCTCGGACACTACAATGAGCAGTTCTTC.

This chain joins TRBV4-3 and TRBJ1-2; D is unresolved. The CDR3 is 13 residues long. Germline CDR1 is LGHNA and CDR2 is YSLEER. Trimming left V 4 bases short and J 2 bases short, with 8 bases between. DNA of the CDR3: TGCGCCAGCAGCCTACGCGGGAACTATGGCTACACCTTC. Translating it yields CASSLRGNYGYTF.

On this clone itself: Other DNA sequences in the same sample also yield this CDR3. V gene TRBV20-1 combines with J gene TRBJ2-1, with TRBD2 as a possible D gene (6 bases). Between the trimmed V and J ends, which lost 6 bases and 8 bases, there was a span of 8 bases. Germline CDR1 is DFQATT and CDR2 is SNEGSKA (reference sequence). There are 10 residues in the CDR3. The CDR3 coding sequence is TGCAGTGCCCGCGGGGATGAGCAGTTCTTC. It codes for CSARGDEQFF.

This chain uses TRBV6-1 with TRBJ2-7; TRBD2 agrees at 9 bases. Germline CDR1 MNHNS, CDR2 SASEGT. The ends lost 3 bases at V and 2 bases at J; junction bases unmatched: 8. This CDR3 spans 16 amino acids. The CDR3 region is CASSDPAASGTYEQYF. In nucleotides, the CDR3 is TGTGCCAGCAGTGACCCCGCGGCTAGCGGGACCTACGAGCAGTACTTC.

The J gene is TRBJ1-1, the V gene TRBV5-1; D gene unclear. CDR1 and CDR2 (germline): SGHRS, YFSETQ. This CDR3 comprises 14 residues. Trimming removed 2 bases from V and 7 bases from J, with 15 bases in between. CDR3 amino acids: CASSFGGLGVEAFF. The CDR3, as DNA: TGCGCCAGCAGCTTTGGAGGGTTAGGCGTTGAAGCTTTCTTT.

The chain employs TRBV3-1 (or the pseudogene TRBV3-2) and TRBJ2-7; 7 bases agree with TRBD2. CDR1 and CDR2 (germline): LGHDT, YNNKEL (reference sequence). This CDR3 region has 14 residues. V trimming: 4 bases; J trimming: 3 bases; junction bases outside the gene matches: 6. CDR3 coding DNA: TGTGCCAGCAGCCGTTTGGGGGGGGGCTACGAGCAGTACTTC. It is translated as CASSRLGGGYEQYF.

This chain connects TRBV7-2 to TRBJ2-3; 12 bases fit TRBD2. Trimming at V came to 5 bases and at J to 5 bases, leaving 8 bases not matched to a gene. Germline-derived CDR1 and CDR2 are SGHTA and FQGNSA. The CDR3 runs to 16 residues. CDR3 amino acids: CASSLSSGGALDTQYF. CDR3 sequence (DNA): TGTGCCAGCAGCCTATCTAGCGGGGGGGCCCTAGATACGCAGTATTTT.

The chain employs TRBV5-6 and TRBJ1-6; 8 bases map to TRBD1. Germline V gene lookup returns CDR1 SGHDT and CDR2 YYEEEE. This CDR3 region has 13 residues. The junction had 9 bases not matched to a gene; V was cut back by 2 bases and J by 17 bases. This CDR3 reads CASSFPAGGQIHF. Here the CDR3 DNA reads TGTGCCAGCAGCTTCCCCGCAGGGGGCCAAATCCACTTT.

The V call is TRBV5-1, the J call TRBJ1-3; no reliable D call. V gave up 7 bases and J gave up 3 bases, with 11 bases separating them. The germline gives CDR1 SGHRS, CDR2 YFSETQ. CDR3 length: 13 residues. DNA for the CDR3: TGCGCCAGCGCACGAAACGATGGAAACACCATATATTTT. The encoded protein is CASARNDGNTIYF.

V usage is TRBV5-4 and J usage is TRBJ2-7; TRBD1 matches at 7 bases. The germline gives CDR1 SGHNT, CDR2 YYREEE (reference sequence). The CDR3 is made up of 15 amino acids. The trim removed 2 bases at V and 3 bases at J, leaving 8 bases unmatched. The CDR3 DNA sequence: TGTGCCAGCAGCTTTCCCCAGACAGGGCACTACGAGCAGTACTTC. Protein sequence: CASSFPQTGHYEQYF.

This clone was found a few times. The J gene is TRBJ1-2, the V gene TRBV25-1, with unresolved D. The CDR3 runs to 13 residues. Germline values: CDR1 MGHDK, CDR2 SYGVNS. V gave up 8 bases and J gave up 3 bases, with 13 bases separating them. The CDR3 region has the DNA TGTGCCAGCGCCTCCGCGGGGTACTATGGCTACACCTTC. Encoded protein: CASASAGYYGYTF.

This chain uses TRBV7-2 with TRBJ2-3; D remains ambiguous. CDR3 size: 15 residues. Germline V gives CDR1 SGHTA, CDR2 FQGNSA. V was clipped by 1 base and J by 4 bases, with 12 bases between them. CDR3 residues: CASSLEHEEADTQYF. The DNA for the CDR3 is TGTGCCAGCAGCTTAGAACACGAAGAAGCAGATACGCAGTATTTT.

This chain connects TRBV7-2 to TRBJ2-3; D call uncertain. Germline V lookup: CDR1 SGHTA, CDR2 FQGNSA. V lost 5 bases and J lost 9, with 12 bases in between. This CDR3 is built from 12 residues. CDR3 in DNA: TGTGCCAGCAGCCCCACCGTGGGGACGCAGTATTTT. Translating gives CASSPTVGTQYF.

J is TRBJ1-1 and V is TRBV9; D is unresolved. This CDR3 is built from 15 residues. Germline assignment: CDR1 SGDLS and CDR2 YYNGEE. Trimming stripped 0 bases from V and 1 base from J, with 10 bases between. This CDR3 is CASSVAPWENTEAFF. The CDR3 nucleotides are TGTGCCAGCAGCGTAGCCCCGTGGGAGAACACTGAAGCTTTCTTT.

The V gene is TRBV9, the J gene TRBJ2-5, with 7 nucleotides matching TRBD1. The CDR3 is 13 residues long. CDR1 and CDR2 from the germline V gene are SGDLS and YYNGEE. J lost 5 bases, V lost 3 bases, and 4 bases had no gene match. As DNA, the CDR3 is TGTGCCAGCAGCGACGTACAGGGGGAGACCCAGTACTTC. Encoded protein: CASSDVQGETQYF.

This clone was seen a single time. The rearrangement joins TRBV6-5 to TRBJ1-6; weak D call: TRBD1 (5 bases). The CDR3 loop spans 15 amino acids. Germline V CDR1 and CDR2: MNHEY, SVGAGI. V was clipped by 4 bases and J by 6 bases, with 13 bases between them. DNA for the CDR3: TGTGCCAGCAGTTCCCCGGGGCGGATTAATTCACCCCTCCACTTT. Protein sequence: CASSSPGRINSPLHF.

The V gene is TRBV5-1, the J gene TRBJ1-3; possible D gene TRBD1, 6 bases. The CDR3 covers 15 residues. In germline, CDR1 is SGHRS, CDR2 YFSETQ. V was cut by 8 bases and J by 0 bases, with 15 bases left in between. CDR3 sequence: CARRGGGHSGNTIYF. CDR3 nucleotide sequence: TGCGCCAGAAGGGGCGGGGGCCACTCTGGAAACACCATATATTTT.

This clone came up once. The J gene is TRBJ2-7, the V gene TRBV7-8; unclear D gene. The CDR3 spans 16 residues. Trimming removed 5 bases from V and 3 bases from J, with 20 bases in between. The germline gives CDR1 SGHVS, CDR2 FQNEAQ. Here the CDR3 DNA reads TGTGCCAGCAGCGCGCCGACGGCTCTCTCTATCTACGAGCAGTACTTC. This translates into CASSAPTALSIYEQYF. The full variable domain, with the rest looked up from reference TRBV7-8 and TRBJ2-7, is GAGVSQSPRYKVAKRGQDVALRCDPISGHVSLFWYQQALGQGPEFLTYFQNEAQLDKSGLPSDRFFAERPEGSVSTLKIQRTQQEDSAVYLCASSAPTALSIYEQYFGPGTRLTVT.

The CDR3 here is CASSATGTGDEKLFF. As DNA, the CDR3 is TGTGCCAGTAGTGCAACCGGGACAGGGGATGAAAAACTGTTTTTT. The chain employs TRBV19 and TRBJ1-4, with 10 bases that match TRBD1. CDR1 is LNHDA, CDR2 SQIVND, per germline (reference sequence). There are 15 residues in the CDR3. Losses at the gene ends were 5 bases for V and 6 bases for J; bases not matched to a gene: 6. Full variable domain (rest looked up from reference TRBV19 and TRBJ1-4): DGGITQSPKYLFRKEGQNVTLSCEQNLNHDAMYWYRQDPGQGLRLIYYSQIVNDFQKGDIAEGYSVSREKKESFPLTVTSAQKNPTAFYLCASSATGTGDEKLFFGSGTQLSVL.

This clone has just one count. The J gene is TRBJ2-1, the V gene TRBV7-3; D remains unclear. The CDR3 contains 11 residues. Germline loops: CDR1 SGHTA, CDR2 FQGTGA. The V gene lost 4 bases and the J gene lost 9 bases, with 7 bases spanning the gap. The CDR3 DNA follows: TGTGCCAGCAGCTCGAGTAGTGAGCAGTTCTTC. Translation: CASSSSSEQFF.

The CDR3: CSAPTTGTEAFF. In nucleotides, the CDR3 is TGCAGCGCGCCGACGACGGGAACTGAAGCTTTCTTT. The gene calls are TRBV29-1 and TRBJ1-1; D is undetermined. The CDR3 runs to 12 residues. Trimming removed 7 bases from V and 5 bases from J, with 14 bases in between. Germline V gives CDR1 SQVTM, CDR2 ANQGSEA.